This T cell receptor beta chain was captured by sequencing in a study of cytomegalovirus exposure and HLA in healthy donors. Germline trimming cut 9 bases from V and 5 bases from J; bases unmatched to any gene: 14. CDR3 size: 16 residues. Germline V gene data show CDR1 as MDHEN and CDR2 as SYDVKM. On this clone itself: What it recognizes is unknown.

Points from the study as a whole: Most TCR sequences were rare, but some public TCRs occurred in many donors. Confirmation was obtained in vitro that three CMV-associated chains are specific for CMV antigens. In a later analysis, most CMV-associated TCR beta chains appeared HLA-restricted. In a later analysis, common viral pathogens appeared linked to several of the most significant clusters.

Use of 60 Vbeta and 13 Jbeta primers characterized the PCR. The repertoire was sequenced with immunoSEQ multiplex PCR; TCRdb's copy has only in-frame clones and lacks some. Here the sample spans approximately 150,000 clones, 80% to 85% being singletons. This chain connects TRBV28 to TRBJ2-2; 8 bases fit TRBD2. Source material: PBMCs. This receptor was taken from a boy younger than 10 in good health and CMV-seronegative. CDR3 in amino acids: CASFGTGGRHTGELFF. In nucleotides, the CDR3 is TGTGCCAGTTTCGGGACGGGAGGGAGACATACCGGGGAGCTGTTTTTT.